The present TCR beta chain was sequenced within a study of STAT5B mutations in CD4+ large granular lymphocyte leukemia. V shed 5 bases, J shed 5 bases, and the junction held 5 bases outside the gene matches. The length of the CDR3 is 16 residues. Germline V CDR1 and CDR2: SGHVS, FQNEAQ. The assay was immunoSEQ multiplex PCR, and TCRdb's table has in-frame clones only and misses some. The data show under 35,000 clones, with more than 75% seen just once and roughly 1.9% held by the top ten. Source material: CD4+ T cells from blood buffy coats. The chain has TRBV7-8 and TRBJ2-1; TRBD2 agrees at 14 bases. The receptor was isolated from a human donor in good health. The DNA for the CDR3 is TGTGCCAGCAGCCCCAGACTAGCGGGAGGGGACAATGAGCAGTTCTTC. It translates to CASSPRLAGGDNEQFF.